This TCR beta chain was sequenced in a study of T cell repertoires and HLA-DP antigens. At the level of the study: CD4+ T cells were cocultured with HeLa cells expressing HLA-DP.

TCRdb keeps only in-frame clones here, not all; method: immunoSEQ multiplex PCR. The data contain some 120,000 clones, 85% to 95% of them seen just once; the ten biggest clones take up about 0.27%. On this clone: No antigen is known for it.

CD4+ T cells were isolated untouched, about 97.7% pure. The receptor was derived from a woman under 30 in good health and CMV-seronegative. Sequences were obtained from CD4+ T cells from PBMCs.

CDR3 sequence: CASRFLTGNYGYTF. The DNA for the CDR3 is TGTGCCAGCAGGTTCCTGACTGGGAACTATGGCTACACCTTC. The chain joins TRBV28 to TRBJ1-2; D is undetermined. Deletions cut 6 bases from V and 2 bases from J, with 13 bases between. CDR3 size: 14 residues. Per germline, CDR1 MDHEN and CDR2 SYDVKM.